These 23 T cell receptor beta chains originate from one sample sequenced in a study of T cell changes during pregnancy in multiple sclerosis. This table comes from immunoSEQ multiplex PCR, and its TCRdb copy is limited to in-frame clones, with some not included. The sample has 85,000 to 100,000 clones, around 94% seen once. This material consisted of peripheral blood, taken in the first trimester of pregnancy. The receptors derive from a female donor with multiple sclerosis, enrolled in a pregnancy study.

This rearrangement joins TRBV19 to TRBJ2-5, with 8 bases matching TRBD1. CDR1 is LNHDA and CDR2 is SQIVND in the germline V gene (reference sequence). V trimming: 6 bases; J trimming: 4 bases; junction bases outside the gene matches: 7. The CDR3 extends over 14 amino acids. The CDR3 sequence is CASRAGGAVETQYF. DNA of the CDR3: TGTGCCAGTAGAGCAGGGGGCGCGGTAGAGACCCAGTACTTC.

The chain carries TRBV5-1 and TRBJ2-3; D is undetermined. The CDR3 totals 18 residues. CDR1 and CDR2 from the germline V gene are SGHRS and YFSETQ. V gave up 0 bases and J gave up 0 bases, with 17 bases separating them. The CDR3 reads CASSLDLSTAVSTDTQYF. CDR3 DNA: TGCGCCAGCAGCTTGGATTTGTCCACCGCGGTTAGCACAGATACGCAGTATTTT.

CDR3 sequence: CASSKLAETNTGELFF. In nucleotides, the CDR3 is TGTGCCAGCAGCAAGTTAGCAGAGACGAACACCGGGGAGCTGTTTTTT. V is TRBV5-4 and J is TRBJ2-2; D call uncertain. CDR1 and CDR2 from the germline V gene are SGHNT and YYREEE (reference sequence). The CDR3 has 16 residues. V lost 4 bases, J lost 0 bases, and 13 bases lay in between.

CDR3 DNA sequence: TGTGCCAGCAGTTTACGAGAAGTCACCGGGGAGCTGTTTTTT. Translating it yields CASSLREVTGELFF. V is TRBV27 and J is TRBJ2-2; D not certain. This CDR3 contains 14 residues. CDR1 is MNHEY, CDR2 SMNVEV, per germline (reference sequence). V lost 2 bases and J 4 bases, leaving 8 bases between the germline ends.

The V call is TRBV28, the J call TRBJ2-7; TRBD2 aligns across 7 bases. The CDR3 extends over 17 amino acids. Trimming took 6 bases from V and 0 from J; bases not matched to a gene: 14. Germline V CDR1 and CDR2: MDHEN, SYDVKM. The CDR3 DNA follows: TGTGCCAGCAGCTTAAAGAGAGCGGGACTCGGCTCCTACGAGCAGTACTTC. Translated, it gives CASSLKRAGLGSYEQYF.

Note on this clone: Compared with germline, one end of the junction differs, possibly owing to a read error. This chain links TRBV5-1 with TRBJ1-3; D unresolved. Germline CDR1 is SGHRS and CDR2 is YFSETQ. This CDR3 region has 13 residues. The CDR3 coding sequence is TGCGCCAACAGCTTGGACGGGGGAAACACCATATATTTT. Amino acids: CANSLDGGNTIYF.

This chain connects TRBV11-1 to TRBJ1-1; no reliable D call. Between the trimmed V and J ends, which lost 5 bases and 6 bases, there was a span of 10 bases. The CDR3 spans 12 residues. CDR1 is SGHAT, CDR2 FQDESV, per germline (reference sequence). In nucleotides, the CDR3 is TGTGCCAGCAGCCCGCGGAAACCTGAAGCTTTCTTT. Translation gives CASSPRKPEAFF. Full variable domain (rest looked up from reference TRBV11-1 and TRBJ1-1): EAEVAQSPRYKITEKSQAVAFWCDPISGHATLYWYRQILGQGPELLVQFQDESVVDDSQLPKDRFSAERLKGVDSTLKIQPAELGDSAMYLCASSPRKPEAFFGQGTRLTVV.

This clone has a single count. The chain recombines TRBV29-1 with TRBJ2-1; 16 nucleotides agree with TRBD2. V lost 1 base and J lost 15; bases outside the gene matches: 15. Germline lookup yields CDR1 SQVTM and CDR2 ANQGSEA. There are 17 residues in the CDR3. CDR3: CSVEGGLAGGTSTMMFF. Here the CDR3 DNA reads TGCAGCGTTGAAGGGGGACTAGCGGGAGGGACCTCTACAATGATGTTCTTC.

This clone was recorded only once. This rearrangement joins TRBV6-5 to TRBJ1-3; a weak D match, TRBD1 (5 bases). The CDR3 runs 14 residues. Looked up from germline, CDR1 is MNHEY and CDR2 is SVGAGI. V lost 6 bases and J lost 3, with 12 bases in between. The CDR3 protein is CASRKGLNGNTIYF. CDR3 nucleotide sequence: TGTGCCAGCAGGAAGGGGCTTAATGGAAACACCATATATTTT.

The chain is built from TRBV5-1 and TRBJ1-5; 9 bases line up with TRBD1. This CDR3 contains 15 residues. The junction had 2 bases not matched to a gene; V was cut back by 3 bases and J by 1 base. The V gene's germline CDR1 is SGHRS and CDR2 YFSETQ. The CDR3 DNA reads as TGCGCCAGCAGCTCCGGGACAGGGAGCAATCAGCCCCAGCATTTT. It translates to CASSSGTGSNQPQHF.

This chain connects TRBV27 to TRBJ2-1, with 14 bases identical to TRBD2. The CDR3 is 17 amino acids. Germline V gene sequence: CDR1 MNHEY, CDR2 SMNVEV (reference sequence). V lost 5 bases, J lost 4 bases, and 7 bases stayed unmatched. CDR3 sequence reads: CASSPGTSGSVYNEQFF. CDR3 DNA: TGTGCCAGCAGTCCGGGGACTAGCGGGAGTGTGTACAATGAGCAGTTCTTC.

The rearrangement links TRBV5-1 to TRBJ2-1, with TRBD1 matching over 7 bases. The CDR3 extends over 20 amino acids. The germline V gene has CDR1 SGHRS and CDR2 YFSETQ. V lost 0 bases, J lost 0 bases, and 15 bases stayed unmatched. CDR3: CASSLVYRGRGSNSYNEQFF. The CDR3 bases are TGCGCCAGCAGCTTGGTTTACAGGGGACGTGGGTCCAACTCCTACAATGAGCAGTTCTTC.

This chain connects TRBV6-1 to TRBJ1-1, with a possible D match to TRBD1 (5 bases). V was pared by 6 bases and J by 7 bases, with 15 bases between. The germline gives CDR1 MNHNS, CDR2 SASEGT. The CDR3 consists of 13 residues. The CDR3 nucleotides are TGTGCCAGCAGGGGGCTAGGCAGGCTTGAAGCTTTCTTT. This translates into CASRGLGRLEAFF.

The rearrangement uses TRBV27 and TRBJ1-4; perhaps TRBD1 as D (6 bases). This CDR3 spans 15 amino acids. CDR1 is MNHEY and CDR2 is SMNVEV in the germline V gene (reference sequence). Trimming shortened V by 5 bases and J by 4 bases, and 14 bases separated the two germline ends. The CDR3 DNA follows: TGTGCCAGCAGTCCCATTGGGGGCCATAATGAAAAACTGTTTTTT. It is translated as CASSPIGGHNEKLFF.

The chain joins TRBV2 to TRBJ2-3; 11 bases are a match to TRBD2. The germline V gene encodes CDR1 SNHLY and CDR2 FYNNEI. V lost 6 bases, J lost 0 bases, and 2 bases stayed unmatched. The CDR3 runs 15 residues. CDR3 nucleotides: TGTGCCAGCAGACGACTAGCGGGAAGCACAGATACGCAGTATTTT. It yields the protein CASRRLAGSTDTQYF. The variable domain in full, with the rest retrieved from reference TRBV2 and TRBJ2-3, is EPEVTQTPSHQVTQMGQEVILRCVPISNHLYFYWYRQILGQKVEFLVSFYNNEISEKSEIFDDQFSVERPDGSNFTLKIRSTKLEDSAMYFCASRRLAGSTDTQYFGPGTRLTVL.

Here the CDR3 DNA reads TGTGCCAGCACCAGGGACAGGGGGATCAATGAGCAGTTCTTC. This translates into CASTRDRGINEQFF. This chain links TRBV28 with TRBJ2-1, with 11 positions matching TRBD1. Trimming removed 7 bases from V and 6 bases from J; junction bases left unmatched: 5. This CDR3 region has 14 residues. Germline CDR1 reads MDHEN; CDR2 reads SYDVKM.

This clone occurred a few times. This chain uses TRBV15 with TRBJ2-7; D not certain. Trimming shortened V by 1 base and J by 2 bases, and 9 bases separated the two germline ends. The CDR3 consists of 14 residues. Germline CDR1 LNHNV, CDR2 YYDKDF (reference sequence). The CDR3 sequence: CATSRVGATYEQYF. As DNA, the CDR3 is TGTGCCACCAGCAGAGTGGGCGCAACCTACGAGCAGTACTTC.

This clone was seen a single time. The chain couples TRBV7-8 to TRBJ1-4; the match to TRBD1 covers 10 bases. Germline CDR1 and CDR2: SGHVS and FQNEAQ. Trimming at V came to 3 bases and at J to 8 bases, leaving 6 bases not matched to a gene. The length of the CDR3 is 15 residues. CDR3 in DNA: TGTGCCAGCAGCTTTTCCGGGACAGGGGTCGAAAAACTGTTTTTT. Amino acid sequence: CASSFSGTGVEKLFF.

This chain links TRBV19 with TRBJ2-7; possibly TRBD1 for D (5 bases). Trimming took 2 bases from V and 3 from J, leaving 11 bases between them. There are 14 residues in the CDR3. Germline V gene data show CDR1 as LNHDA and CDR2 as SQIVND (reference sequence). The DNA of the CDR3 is TGTGCCAGTAGTATACAAACAGGCAGCTACGAGCAGTACTTC. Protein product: CASSIQTGSYEQYF.

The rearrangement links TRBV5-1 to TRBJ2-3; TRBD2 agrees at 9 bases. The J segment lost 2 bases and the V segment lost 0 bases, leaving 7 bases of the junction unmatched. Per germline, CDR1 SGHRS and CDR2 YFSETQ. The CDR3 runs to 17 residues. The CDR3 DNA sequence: TGCGCCAGCAGCTTGGTGATGGTAGCGGGGGCCACAGATACGCAGTATTTT. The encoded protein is CASSLVMVAGATDTQYF.

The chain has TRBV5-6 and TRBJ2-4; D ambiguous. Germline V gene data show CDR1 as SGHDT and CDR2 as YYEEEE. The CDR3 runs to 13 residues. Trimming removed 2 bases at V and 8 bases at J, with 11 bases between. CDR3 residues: CASSLVLSDIQYF. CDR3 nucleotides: TGTGCCAGCAGCTTAGTCCTATCCGACATTCAGTACTTC.

The CDR3 region is CASSHTAGTSNRYNEQFF. The DNA of the CDR3 is TGTGCCAGCAGTCACACCGCCGGGACTAGTAACCGATACAATGAGCAGTTCTTC. The J gene is TRBJ2-1, the V gene TRBV28, with 8 bases lining up with TRBD2. Looked up from germline, CDR1 is MDHEN and CDR2 is SYDVKM. The CDR3 has 18 amino acids. The V and J ends lost 5 bases and 4 bases, in that order; junction bases with no gene match: 16.

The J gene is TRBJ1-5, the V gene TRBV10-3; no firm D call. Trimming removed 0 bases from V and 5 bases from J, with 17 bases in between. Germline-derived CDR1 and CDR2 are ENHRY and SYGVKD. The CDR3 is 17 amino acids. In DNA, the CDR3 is TGTGCCATCAGTGAGTCCCCCCGGGGAGGATGGGATCAGCCCCAGCATTTT. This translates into CAISESPRGGWDQPQHF.